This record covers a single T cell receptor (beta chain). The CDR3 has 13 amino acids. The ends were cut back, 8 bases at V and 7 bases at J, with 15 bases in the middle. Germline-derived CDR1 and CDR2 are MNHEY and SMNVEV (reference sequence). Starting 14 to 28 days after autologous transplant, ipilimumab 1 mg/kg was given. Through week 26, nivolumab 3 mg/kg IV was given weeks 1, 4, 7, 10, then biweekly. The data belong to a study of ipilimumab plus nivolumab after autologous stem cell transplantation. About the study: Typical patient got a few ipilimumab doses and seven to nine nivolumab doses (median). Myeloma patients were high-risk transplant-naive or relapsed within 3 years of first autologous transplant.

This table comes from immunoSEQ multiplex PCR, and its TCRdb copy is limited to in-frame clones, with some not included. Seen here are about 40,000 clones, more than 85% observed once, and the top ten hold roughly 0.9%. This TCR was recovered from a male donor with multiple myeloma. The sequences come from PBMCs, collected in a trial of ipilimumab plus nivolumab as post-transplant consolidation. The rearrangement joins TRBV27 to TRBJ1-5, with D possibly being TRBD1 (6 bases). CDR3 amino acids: CASSTGFRQPQHF. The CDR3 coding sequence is TGTGCCAGCTCAACAGGGTTTCGACAGCCCCAGCATTTT.